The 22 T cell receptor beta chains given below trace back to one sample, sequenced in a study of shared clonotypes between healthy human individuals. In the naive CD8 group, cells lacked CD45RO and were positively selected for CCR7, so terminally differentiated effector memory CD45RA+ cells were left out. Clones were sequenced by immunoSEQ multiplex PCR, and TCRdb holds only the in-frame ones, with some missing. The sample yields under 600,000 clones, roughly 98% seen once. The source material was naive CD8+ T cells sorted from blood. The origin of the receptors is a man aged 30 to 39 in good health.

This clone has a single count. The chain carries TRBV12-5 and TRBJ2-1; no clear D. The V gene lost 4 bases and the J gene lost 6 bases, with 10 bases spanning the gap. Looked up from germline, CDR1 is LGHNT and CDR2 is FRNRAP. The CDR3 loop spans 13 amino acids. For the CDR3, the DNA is TGTGCTAGTGGTTCAAGGGCCTCCAATGAGCAGTTCTTC. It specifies CASGSRASNEQFF.

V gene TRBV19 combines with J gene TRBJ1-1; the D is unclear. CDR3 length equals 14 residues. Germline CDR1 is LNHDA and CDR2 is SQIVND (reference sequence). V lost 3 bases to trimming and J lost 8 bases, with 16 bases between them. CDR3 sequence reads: CASSIMLSQVEAFF. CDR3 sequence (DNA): TGTGCCAGTAGTATTATGTTGTCACAAGTAGAAGCTTTCTTT.

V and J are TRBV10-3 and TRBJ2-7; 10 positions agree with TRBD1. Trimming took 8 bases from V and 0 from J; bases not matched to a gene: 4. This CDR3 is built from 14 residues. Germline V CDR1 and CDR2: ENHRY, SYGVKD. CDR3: CAIGGTGDSYEQYF. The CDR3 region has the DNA TGTGCCATCGGGGGGACAGGGGACTCCTACGAGCAGTACTTC.

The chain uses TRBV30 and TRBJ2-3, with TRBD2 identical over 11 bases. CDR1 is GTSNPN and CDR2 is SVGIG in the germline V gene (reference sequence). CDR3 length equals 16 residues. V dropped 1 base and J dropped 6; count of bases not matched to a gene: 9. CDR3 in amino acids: CAWSGILAGGVDTQYF. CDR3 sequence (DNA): TGTGCCTGGAGTGGGATCTTAGCGGGAGGGGTGGATACGCAGTATTTT.

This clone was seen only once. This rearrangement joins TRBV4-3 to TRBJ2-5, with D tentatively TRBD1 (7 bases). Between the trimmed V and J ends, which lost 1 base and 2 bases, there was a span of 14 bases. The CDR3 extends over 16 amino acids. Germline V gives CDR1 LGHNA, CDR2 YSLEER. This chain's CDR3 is CASSQGPGGRQETQYF. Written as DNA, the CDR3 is TGCGCCAGCAGCCAAGGTCCAGGGGGGAGACAAGAGACCCAGTACTTC.

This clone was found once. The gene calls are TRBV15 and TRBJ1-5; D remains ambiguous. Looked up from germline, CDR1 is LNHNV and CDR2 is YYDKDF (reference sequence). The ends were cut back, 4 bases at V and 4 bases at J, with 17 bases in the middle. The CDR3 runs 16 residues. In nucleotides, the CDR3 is TGTGCCACCAGCATAGGTGGAGGGCAATGGAATCAGCCCCAGCATTTT. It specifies CATSIGGGQWNQPQHF.

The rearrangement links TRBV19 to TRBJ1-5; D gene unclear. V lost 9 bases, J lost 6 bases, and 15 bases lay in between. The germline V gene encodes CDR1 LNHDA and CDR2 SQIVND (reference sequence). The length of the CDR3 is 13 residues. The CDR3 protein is CASDRGRGQPQHF. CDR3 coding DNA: TGTGCCAGCGACCGAGGTCGGGGTCAGCCCCAGCATTTT.

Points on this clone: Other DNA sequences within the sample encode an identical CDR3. CDR3: CASSLSREYNEQFF. Here the CDR3 DNA reads TGTGCCAGCAGTTTATCTCGGGAATACAATGAGCAGTTCTTC. The chain employs TRBV27 and TRBJ2-1, with D perhaps matching TRBD2 (5 bases). The germline V gene has CDR1 MNHEY and CDR2 SMNVEV (reference sequence). V gave up 0 bases and J gave up 4 bases, with 7 bases separating them. The CDR3 contains 14 residues.

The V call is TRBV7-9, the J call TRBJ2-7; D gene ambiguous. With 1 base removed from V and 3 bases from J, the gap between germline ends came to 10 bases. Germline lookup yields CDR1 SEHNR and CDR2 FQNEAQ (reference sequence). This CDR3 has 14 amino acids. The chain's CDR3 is CASSLEQTGYEQYF. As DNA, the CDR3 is TGTGCCAGCAGCTTAGAACAAACTGGCTACGAGCAGTACTTC.

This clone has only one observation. Written as DNA, the CDR3 is TGTGCCAGCAGCTCTAGCGGGAGGGCCGGGGAGACCCAGTACTTC. This sequence encodes CASSSSGRAGETQYF. This chain joins TRBV2 and TRBJ2-5, with 12 bases identical to TRBD2. The CDR3 extends over 15 amino acids. V trimming: 6 bases; J trimming: 5 bases; junction bases outside the gene matches: 7. Germline V lookup: CDR1 SNHLY, CDR2 FYNNEI.

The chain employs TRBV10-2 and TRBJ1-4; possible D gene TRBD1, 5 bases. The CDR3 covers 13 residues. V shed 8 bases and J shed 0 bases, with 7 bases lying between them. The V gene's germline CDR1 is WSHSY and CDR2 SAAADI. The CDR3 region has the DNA TGCGCCAGCCGGGGGTCAACTAATGAAAAACTGTTTTTT. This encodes CASRGSTNEKLFF.

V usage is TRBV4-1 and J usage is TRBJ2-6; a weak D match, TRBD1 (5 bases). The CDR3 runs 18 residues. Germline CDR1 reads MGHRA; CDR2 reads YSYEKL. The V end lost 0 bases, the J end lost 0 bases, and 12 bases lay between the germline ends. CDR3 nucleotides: TGCGCCAGCAGCCAAGATCAGGGAATCTACTCTGGGGCCAACGTCCTGACTTTC. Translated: CASSQDQGIYSGANVLTF.

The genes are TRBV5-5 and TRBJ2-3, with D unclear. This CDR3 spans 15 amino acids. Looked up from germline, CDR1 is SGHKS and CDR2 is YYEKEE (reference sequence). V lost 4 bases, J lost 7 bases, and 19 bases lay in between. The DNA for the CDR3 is TGTGCCAGCAGCCCCCAAGTGGCCCCGCATTATACGCAGTATTTT. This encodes CASSPQVAPHYTQYF.

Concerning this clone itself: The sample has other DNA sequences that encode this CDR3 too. The CDR3 is CASSSRGPYEQYF. In DNA form, the CDR3 reads TGTGCCAGCAGCTCCAGGGGTCCCTACGAGCAGTACTTC. The V and J genes are TRBV6-1 and TRBJ2-7, with D possibly being TRBD1 (6 bases). V was shortened by 6 bases and J by 2 bases, with 11 bases between the two germline ends. The V gene's germline CDR1 is MNHNS and CDR2 SASEGT. The CDR3 sequence is 13 residues long.

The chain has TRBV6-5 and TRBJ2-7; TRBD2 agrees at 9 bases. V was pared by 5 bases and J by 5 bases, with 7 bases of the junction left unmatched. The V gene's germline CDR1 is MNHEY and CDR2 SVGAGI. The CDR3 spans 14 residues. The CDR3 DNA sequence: TGTGCCAGCAGTACCCGGGAGCGGGAGGACGAGCAGTACTTC. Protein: CASSTREREDEQYF.

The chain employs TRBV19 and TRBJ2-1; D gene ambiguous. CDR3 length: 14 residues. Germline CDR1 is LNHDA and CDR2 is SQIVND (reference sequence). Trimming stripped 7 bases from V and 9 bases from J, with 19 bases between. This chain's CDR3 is CASMGPSLGGEQFF. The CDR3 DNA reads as TGTGCCAGTATGGGCCCTAGTTTGGGTGGTGAGCAGTTCTTC.

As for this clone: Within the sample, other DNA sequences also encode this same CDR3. CDR3 coding DNA: TGTGCCAGCAGCTTGGTCGACGAGCAGTACTTC. It is translated as CASSLVDEQYF. This rearrangement joins TRBV11-2 to TRBJ2-7, with unresolved D. There are 11 residues in the CDR3. The V and J ends lost 3 bases and 5 bases respectively, with 5 bases between them. Germline V lookup: CDR1 SGHAT, CDR2 FQNNGV. Full variable domain (outside the CDR3, taken from reference TRBV11-2 and TRBJ2-7): EAGVAQSPRYKIIEKRQSVAFWCNPISGHATLYWYQQILGQGPKLLIQFQNNGVVDDSQLPKDRFSAERLKGVDSTLKIQPAKLEDSAVYLCASSLVDEQYFGPGTRLTVT.

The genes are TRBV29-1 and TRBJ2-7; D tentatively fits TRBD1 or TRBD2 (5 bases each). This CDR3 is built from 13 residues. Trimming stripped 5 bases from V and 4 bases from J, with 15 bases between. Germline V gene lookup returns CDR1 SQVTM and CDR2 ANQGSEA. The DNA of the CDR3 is TGCAGCGTTTTGGGACCGATAACGTACGAGCAGTACTTC. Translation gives CSVLGPITYEQYF.

CDR3 in DNA: TGTGCCAGCAGCTTCCCGAATGAGCAGTTCTTC. It codes for CASSFPNEQFF. This chain joins TRBV11-2 and TRBJ2-1; no reliable D call. Germline values: CDR1 SGHAT, CDR2 FQNNGV. V lost 3 bases, J lost 7 bases, and 4 bases lay in between. This CDR3 is built from 11 residues.

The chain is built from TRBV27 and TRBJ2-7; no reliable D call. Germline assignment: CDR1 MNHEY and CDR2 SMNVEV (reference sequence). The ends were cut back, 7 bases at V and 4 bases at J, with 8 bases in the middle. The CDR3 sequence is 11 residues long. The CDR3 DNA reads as TGTGCCAGCAACGATGGTTACGAGCAGTACTTC. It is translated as CASNDGYEQYF.

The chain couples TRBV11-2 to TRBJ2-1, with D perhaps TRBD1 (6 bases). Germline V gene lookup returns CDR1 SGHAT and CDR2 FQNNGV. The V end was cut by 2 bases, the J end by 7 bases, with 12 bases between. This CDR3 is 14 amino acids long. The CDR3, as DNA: TGTGCCAGCAGCTTATATGGGACAACGAATGAGCAGTTCTTC. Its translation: CASSLYGTTNEQFF.

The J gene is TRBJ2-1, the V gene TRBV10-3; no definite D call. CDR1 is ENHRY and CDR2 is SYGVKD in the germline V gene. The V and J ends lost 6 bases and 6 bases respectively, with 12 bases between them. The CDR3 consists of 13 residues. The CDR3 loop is CAIRDRVSNEQFF. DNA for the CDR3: TGTGCCATCAGGGACCGCGTCTCCAATGAGCAGTTCTTC.